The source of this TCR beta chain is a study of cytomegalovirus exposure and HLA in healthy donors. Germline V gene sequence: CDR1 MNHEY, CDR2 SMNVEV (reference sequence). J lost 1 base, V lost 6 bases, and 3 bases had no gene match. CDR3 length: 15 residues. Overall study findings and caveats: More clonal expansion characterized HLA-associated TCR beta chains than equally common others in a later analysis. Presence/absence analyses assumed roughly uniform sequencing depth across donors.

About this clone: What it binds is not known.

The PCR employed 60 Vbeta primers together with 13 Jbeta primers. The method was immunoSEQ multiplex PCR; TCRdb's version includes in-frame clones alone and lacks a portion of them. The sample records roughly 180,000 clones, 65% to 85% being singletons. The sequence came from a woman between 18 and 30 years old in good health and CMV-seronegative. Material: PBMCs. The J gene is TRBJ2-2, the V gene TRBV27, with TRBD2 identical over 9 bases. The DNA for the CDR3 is TGTGCCAGCAGCTGGACTAGCGTGAACACCGGGGAGCTGTTTTTT. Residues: CASSWTSVNTGELFF.